This paragraph reports one T cell receptor beta chain. Its antigen is undetermined. The authors deemed Graves' hyperthyroidism stable absent ophthalmopathy progression within 18 months. The hyperthyroidism patients had all been newly diagnosed, and their disease duration was under 2 months. Their ages ranged from 18 to 65 years. Germline-derived CDR1 and CDR2 are LGHDT and YNNKEL (reference sequence). The CDR3 totals 16 residues. The trim removed 4 bases at V and 3 bases at J, leaving 6 bases unmatched. These data are taken from a study of T cells in Graves' hyperthyroidism and ophthalmopathy. Study summary: Blood was drawn when the patient was first diagnosed and still untreated. General observations from the study: Before onset, ophthalmopathy was predicted by the model a median roughly 6.8 months earlier.

RNA transcripts served as the template for amplifying TCR beta CDR3 regions. HTBI primers were employed in a first-round RT-PCR of the TCR CDR3. TCRdb redid the calling of the multiplex PCR reads with MiXCR, one entry per CDR3 protein. The sample holds about 380,000 distinct CDR3 sequences; 14% are singletons and the top ten take approximately 11%. The clonotype was recovered from a woman aged 60-70 years with Graves' hyperthyroidism. The sequenced sample was blood. V and J are TRBV3-1 and TRBJ2-3; TRBD1 agrees at 11 bases. CDR3 DNA sequence: TGTGCCAGCAGCCCAGGGACAGGGGGGGGGACAGATACGCAGTATTTT. Amino acid sequence: CASSPGTGGGTDTQYF.